Shown below are 14 T cell receptor beta chains from a single sample sequenced in a study of T cells in localized non-small cell lung cancer. Assay used: immunoSEQ multiplex PCR; TCRdb lists only in-frame clones, some missing. The sample has 1,500 to 1,700 clones, roughly 31% seen once. The specimen comprised normal lung tissue next to the tumor, sampled before any cancer treatment. These TCRs come from a man between 40 and 75 years old with stage III squamous cell lung carcinoma.

The sample holds a few counts of this clone. The rearrangement links TRBV6-8 to TRBJ1-5, with D uncertain. The CDR3 runs 17 residues. The V end was cut by 2 bases, the J end by 0 bases, with 14 bases between. Germline lookup yields CDR1 MNHGY and CDR2 SAAAGT. CDR3 amino acids: CASSYLKAAYSNQPQHF. The CDR3 region has the DNA TGTGCCAGCAGTTACCTGAAGGCAGCATATAGCAATCAGCCCCAGCATTTT.

This clone was recorded a few times. The chain is built from TRBV9 and TRBJ2-7, with 10 nucleotides matching TRBD1. This CDR3 has 16 residues. CDR1 and CDR2 from the germline V gene are SGDLS and YYNGEE. J was trimmed by 6 bases and V by 2 bases; bases with no gene match: 11. In nucleotides, the CDR3 is TGTGCCAGCAGCGTTACCCCCGGGACAGGGGATCTCGAGCAGTACTTC. Translating it yields CASSVTPGTGDLEQYF.

This clone showed up just a few times. This chain links TRBV9 with TRBJ1-3; TRBD1 is a possible D gene (5 bases). Trimming stripped 2 bases from V and 5 bases from J, with 11 bases between. Germline V gene data show CDR1 as SGDLS and CDR2 as YYNGEE. The CDR3 loop spans 14 amino acids. Here the CDR3 DNA reads TGTGCCAGCAGCGTGGCAGGGTTAAGAAACACCATATATTTT. This gives the protein CASSVAGLRNTIYF.

Written as DNA, the CDR3 is TGTGCCAGCAGTGAACATAGCGGGGGTCCTTACAATGAGCAGTTCTTC. It specifies CASSEHSGGPYNEQFF. V and J are TRBV25-1 and TRBJ2-1, with 9 bases aligning to TRBD2. V was clipped by 2 bases and J by 4 bases; unmatched bases: 6. The CDR3 loop spans 16 amino acids. Germline assignment: CDR1 MGHDK and CDR2 SYGVNS.

This clone was recorded a few times. Written as DNA, the CDR3 is TGTGCCAGCAGTGCTCTGGAGAACAGGAAAGCTTTCTTT. It encodes CASSALENRKAFF. This chain joins TRBV6-8 and TRBJ1-1, with D maybe TRBD1 (5 bases). The CDR3 sequence is 13 residues long. Germline V CDR1 and CDR2: MNHGY, SAAAGT. V was cut by 5 bases and J by 9 bases, with 16 bases left in between.

The chain has TRBV28 and TRBJ1-1; 8 positions match TRBD1. Trimming removed 7 bases from V and 7 bases from J; junction bases left unmatched: 5. Germline lookup yields CDR1 MDHEN and CDR2 SYDVKM. The CDR3 contains 12 residues. The CDR3 DNA is TGTGCCAGCACCCGACAGGGGAGTGAAGCTTTCTTT. Amino acid sequence: CASTRQGSEAFF.

The rearrangement links TRBV15 to TRBJ1-1; TRBD1 is a possible D gene (5 bases). The CDR3 has 15 amino acids. The germline V gene encodes CDR1 LNHNV and CDR2 YYDKDF (reference sequence). The V end was cut by 5 bases, the J end by 3 bases, with 16 bases between. Here the CDR3 DNA reads TGTGCCACCAGCGGCACCTGGGGGGGGGACACTGAAGCTTTCTTT. Its translation: CATSGTWGGDTEAFF. The full variable domain, completed using reference TRBV15 and TRBJ1-1, is DAMVIQNPRYQVTQFGKPVTLSCSQTLNHNVMYWYQQKSSQAPKLLFHYYDKDFNNEADTPDNFQSRRPNTSFCFLDIRSPGLGDTAMYLCATSGTWGGDTEAFFGQGTRLTVV.

This sequence joins TRBV12-1 and TRBJ2-6; TRBD1 reflects the table's D call only, with no check against the DNA. TRBV12-1 is classified as a pseudogene. The CDR3 has 18 amino acids. The CDR3 sequence is CASSPRFDRQSRANVLTF. The CDR3 bases are TGTGCCAGCAGCCCACGCTTTGATAGACAAAGTCGGGCCAACGTCCTGACTTTC.

The chain combines TRBV18 with TRBJ1-3; no firm D call. Deletions cut 2 bases from V and 0 bases from J, with 5 bases between. Germline CDR1 reads KGHSH; CDR2 reads LQKENI. CDR3 length equals 14 residues. For the CDR3, the DNA is TGTGCCAGCTCACCAAACCACTCTGGAAACACCATATATTTT. Amino acids: CASSPNHSGNTIYF. The full variable domain, in which reference TRBV18 and TRBJ1-3 provide the parts outside the CDR3, is NAGVMQNPRHLVRRRGQEARLRCSPMKGHSHVYWYRQLPEEGLKFMVYLQKENIIDESGMPKERFSAEFPKEGPSILRIQQVVRGDSAAYFCASSPNHSGNTIYFGEGSWLTVV.

The gene calls are TRBV18 and TRBJ1-1, with TRBD1 matching over 7 bases. From germline, CDR1 is KGHSH and CDR2 LQKENI. CDR3 size: 15 residues. The V gene end was trimmed by 4 bases and the J gene end by 1 base; junction bases not matched to a gene: 6. This CDR3 is CASSLTGERNTEAFF. Written as DNA, the CDR3 is TGTGCCAGCTCACTAACAGGGGAACGGAACACTGAAGCTTTCTTT.

This clone turned up a few times. The chain couples TRBV11-3 to TRBJ2-7, with 7 bases that match TRBD1. Unmatched junction bases numbered 2, after V lost 0 bases and J lost 0 bases. The length of the CDR3 is 15 residues. In germline, CDR1 is SGHNT, CDR2 YENEEA. The CDR3 spells CASSLEWDSSYEQYF. The CDR3 nucleotides read TGTGCCAGCAGCTTAGAGTGGGACAGCTCCTACGAGCAGTACTTC.

The rearrangement joins TRBV14 to TRBJ2-1; D might be TRBD1 (6 bases). CDR3 length: 14 residues. CDR1 SGHDN and CDR2 FVKESK come from the germline V gene. V lost 4 bases and J lost 5, with 12 bases in between. DNA of the CDR3: TGTGCCAGCAGCCGCAGGACAGTTAACAATGAGCAGTTCTTC. Protein sequence: CASSRRTVNNEQFF.

This chain uses TRBV11-3 with TRBJ1-4; 9 bases fit TRBD1. V was pared by 5 bases and J by 8 bases, with 9 bases of the junction left unmatched. Germline lookup yields CDR1 SGHNT and CDR2 YENEEA. The CDR3 consists of 15 residues. In DNA form, the CDR3 reads TGTGCCAGCAGCCAGGGACAGGGCTTTGGGGAAAAACTGTTTTTT. Amino acid sequence: CASSQGQGFGEKLFF.

Within the sample, this clone is medium-sized (0.01 to 0.1%). The V gene is TRBV9, the J gene TRBJ2-7, with a tentative D call TRBD1 (5 bases). CDR1 SGDLS and CDR2 YYNGEE come from the germline V gene. CDR3 length equals 13 residues. V was clipped by 2 bases and J by 6 bases, with 12 bases between them. CDR3 bases: TGTGCCAGCAGCGTCCAGGGCGACTCCGAGCAGTACTTC. Translated, it gives CASSVQGDSEQYF.